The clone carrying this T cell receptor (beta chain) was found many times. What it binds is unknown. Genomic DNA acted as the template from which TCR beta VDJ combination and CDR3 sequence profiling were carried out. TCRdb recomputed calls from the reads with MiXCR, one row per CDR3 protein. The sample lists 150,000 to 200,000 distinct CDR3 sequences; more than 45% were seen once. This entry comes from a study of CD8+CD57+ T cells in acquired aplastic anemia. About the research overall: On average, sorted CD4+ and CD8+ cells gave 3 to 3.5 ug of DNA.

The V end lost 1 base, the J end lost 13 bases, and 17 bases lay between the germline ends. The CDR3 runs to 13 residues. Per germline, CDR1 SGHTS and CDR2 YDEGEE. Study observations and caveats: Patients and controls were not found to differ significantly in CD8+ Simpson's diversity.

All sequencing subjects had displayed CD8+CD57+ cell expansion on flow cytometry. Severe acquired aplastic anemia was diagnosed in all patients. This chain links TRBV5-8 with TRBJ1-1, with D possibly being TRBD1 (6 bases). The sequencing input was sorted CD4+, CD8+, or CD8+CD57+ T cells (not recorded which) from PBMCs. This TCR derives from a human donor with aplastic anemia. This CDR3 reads CASSLWTARVVFF. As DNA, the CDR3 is TGTGCCAGCAGCTTGTGGACAGCCCGCGTAGTTTTCTTT.